One and the same sample provided the 2 T cell receptor beta chains below, sequenced in a study of CD8 T cells in ankylosing spondylitis. Via MiXCR, TCRdb re-called the 5' RACE reads, giving one row per CDR3 protein. The sample has about 96,000 distinct CDR3 sequences; roughly 10% are singletons. Sequenced: blood, either unsorted or a sorted T cell fraction (not recorded which). The receptor source for this set is a male donor with ankylosing spondylitis or in good health (not recorded which).

In its sample, this clonotype was seen a few times. The rearrangement joins TRBV7-8 to TRBJ2-3; the D is unclear. V was trimmed by 2 bases and J by 8 bases, leaving 11 bases between them. CDR3 length: 13 amino acids. Germline V gene lookup returns CDR1 SGHVS and CDR2 FQNEAQ. Here the CDR3 reads CASSLMTSGTQYF. In nucleotides, the CDR3 is TGTGCCAGCAGCTTAATGACCTCGGGTACGCAGTATTTT.

V is TRBV12-3 or TRBV12-4 and J is TRBJ2-7; no definite D call. The CDR3 sequence is 13 residues long. Trimming left V 6 bases short and J 6 bases short, with 15 bases between. The CDR3 bases are TGTGCCAGCAGCCCTCGGGTGGGATCCGAGCAGTACTTC. Its translation is CASSPRVGSEQYF.